These 20 T cell receptor beta chains originate from one sample sequenced in a study of Ad26.COV2.S vaccination and SARS-CoV-2 variants. Treatment defined: some 20 received Ad26.COV2.S at low or high dose, single or two shots; roughly five received placebo; per-sample allocation not given. The investigators took samples on day 63 after the first vaccine or placebo injection. Method: immunoSEQ multiplex PCR; TCRdb's copy keeps in-frame clones and lacks some. This table holds 300,000 to 400,000 clones, around four fifths found once. The sample in question was peripheral blood, obtained in a trial of Ad26.COV2.S vaccine versus placebo. All receptors come from a person between 18 and 59 years old who received the Ad26.COV2.S COVID-19 vaccine or a placebo.

The chain recombines TRBV2 with TRBJ2-5; D unresolved. Trimming took off 7 bases at V and 2 bases at J, with 11 bases between the two ends. Germline V gene sequence: CDR1 SNHLY, CDR2 FYNNEI. The CDR3 has 13 residues. DNA of the CDR3: TGTGCCAGCACGGGTCTGTGGCAAGAGACCCAGTACTTC. Translating it yields CASTGLWQETQYF.

This chain uses TRBV5-1 with TRBJ2-1; TRBD1 aligns across 7 bases. CDR3 length: 13 amino acids. Looked up from germline, CDR1 is SGHRS and CDR2 is YFSETQ. V gave up 7 bases and J gave up 0 bases; unmatched junction bases: 1. Here the CDR3 DNA reads TGCGCCAGCGGGGACAGCTCCTACAATGAGCAGTTCTTC. Translated, it gives CASGDSSYNEQFF.

The rearrangement uses TRBV27 and TRBJ1-1; no reliable D call. Germline V gene lookup returns CDR1 MNHEY and CDR2 SMNVEV (reference sequence). V dropped 3 bases and J dropped 0 bases, with 8 bases sitting between them. The CDR3 is 14 residues long. CDR3 nucleotide sequence: TGTGCCAGCAGTTTTGCACAAATGAACACTGAAGCTTTCTTT. This sequence encodes CASSFAQMNTEAFF.

The chain employs TRBV6-2 or TRBV6-3 and TRBJ2-3; 7 bases align to TRBD1. This CDR3 spans 16 amino acids. V was pared by 8 bases and J by 1 base, with 12 bases of the junction left unmatched. Germline lookup yields CDR1 MNHEY and CDR2 SVGEGT. The CDR3, as DNA: TGTGCCAGCGGCCGTAGGGGGCTCTTAGGCACAGATACGCAGTATTTT. Translating gives CASGRRGLLGTDTQYF.

This clone has just one count. The chain is built from TRBV5-1 and TRBJ1-1; D might be TRBD1 (5 bases). The length of the CDR3 is 14 residues. Germline CDR1 and CDR2: SGHRS and YFSETQ. V shed 2 bases and J shed 0 bases, with 8 bases lying between them. CDR3 nucleotide sequence: TGCGCCAGCAGCTTCGGACATTTGAACACTGAAGCTTTCTTT. Residues: CASSFGHLNTEAFF.

This clone is a singleton in its sample. The chain couples TRBV7-6 to TRBJ2-5; 7 positions agree with TRBD1. The CDR3 sequence is 15 residues long. Per germline, CDR1 SGHVS and CDR2 FNYEAQ. V gave up 5 bases and J gave up 1 base; unmatched junction bases: 7. This CDR3 is CASSIGTAVQETQYF. In nucleotides, the CDR3 is TGTGCCAGCAGCATCGGGACAGCCGTCCAAGAGACCCAGTACTTC.

The chain joins TRBV5-1 to TRBJ2-7; 7 nucleotides line up with TRBD2. The CDR3 extends over 16 amino acids. V lost 4 bases and J lost 1; bases outside the gene matches: 11. CDR1 SGHRS and CDR2 YFSETQ come from the germline V gene. The CDR3 region has the DNA TGCGCCAGCAGCCGGAAGAGCGGGGAGGTTTCCTACGAGCAGTACTTC. The encoded protein is CASSRKSGEVSYEQYF. Together with reference TRBV5-1 and TRBJ2-7, the CDR3 gives the full variable domain: KAGVTQTPRYLIKTRGQQVTLSCSPISGHRSVSWYQQTPGQGLQFLFEYFSETQRNKGNFPGRFSGRQFSNSRSEMNVSTLELGDSALYLCASSRKSGEVSYEQYFGPGTRLTVT.

This clone appeared a single time. The CDR3 sequence is CASSQVMGQGAHYEQYF. The CDR3 DNA follows: TGCGCCAGCAGCCAAGTGATGGGACAGGGAGCCCACTACGAGCAGTACTTC. The chain employs TRBV4-1 and TRBJ2-7, with 9 bases lining up with TRBD1. The CDR3 is made up of 17 amino acids. The J segment lost 3 bases and the V segment lost 1 base, leaving 10 bases of the junction unmatched. Looked up from germline, CDR1 is MGHRA and CDR2 is YSYEKL.

The chain carries TRBV28 and TRBJ1-2; D not certain. The germline V and J ends were trimmed by 6 bases and 4 bases, with 9 bases remaining between them. Germline V gene lookup returns CDR1 MDHEN and CDR2 SYDVKM. This CDR3 comprises 12 residues. CDR3 coding DNA: TGTGCCAGCAGCCAATTTGGCTATGGCTACACCTTC. This translates into CASSQFGYGYTF.

The rearrangement joins TRBV4-1 to TRBJ1-2, with TRBD1 identical over 10 bases. V lost 2 bases, J lost 3 bases, and 3 bases stayed unmatched. The CDR3 covers 15 residues. Germline CDR1 MGHRA, CDR2 YSYEKL. The CDR3 nucleotides are TGCGCCAGCAGCCAACCCGGACAGGGGGACTATGGCTACACCTTC. Protein: CASSQPGQGDYGYTF.

The V call is TRBV24-1, the J call TRBJ2-5; 14 bases match TRBD2. The CDR3 has 15 residues. Per germline, CDR1 KGHDR and CDR2 SFDVKD. J was trimmed by 5 bases and V by 6 bases; bases with no gene match: 4. The CDR3 DNA reads TGTGCCACCAGTCGACTAGCGGGGGGGCCGGAGACCCAGTACTTC. As protein: CATSRLAGGPETQYF.

The V call is TRBV7-3, the J call TRBJ2-1; D remains ambiguous. Germline V gene lookup returns CDR1 SGHTA and CDR2 FQGTGA. This CDR3 has 13 residues. The V and J ends lost 5 bases and 10 bases respectively, with 15 bases between them. The CDR3 spells CASSPSQSFEQFF. As DNA, the CDR3 is TGTGCCAGCAGCCCATCTCAGTCGTTCGAGCAGTTCTTC.

V gene TRBV18 combines with J gene TRBJ1-5; TRBD1 matches at 10 bases. The ends lost 3 bases at V and 6 bases at J; junction bases unmatched: 8. The CDR3 runs to 16 residues. Germline V gene data show CDR1 as KGHSH and CDR2 as LQKENI. In DNA form, the CDR3 reads TGTGCCAGCTCACCTCAGACAGGGGGCTATGGTCAGCCCCAGCATTTT. Its protein product is CASSPQTGGYGQPQHF.

The chain combines TRBV5-6 with TRBJ2-7; D gene ambiguous. Trimming left V 4 bases short and J 0 bases short, with 14 bases between. Germline CDR1 SGHDT, CDR2 YYEEEE. This CDR3 is 15 amino acids long. As DNA, the CDR3 is TGTGCCAGCAGCCCGGACCGACTCACCTCCTACGAGCAGTACTTC. Translated, it gives CASSPDRLTSYEQYF.

J is TRBJ2-1 and V is TRBV6-5, with D perhaps matching TRBD1 or TRBD2 (5 bases each). The V gene's germline CDR1 is MNHEY and CDR2 SVGAGI. V lost 0 bases to trimming and J lost 6 bases, with 9 bases between them. The CDR3 sequence is 14 residues long. The CDR3 sequence: CASSYSGVSNEQFF. In nucleotides, the CDR3 is TGTGCCAGCAGTTACTCGGGGGTGAGCAATGAGCAGTTCTTC.

The V and J genes are TRBV24-1 and TRBJ1-4; tentative D call: TRBD1 (5 bases). The germline gives CDR1 KGHDR, CDR2 SFDVKD. Trimming left V 1 base short and J 2 bases short, with 10 bases between. The CDR3 totals 16 residues. The CDR3 DNA is TGTGCCACCAGTGATTTTATGGGGGTGACTAATGAAAAACTGTTTTTT. Its translation: CATSDFMGVTNEKLFF.

This clone has a single count. The V and J genes are TRBV4-1 and TRBJ2-7; D gene uncertain. With 0 bases removed from V and 3 bases from J, the gap between germline ends came to 15 bases. Looked up from germline, CDR1 is MGHRA and CDR2 is YSYEKL. This CDR3 has 16 amino acids. The CDR3 DNA sequence: TGCGCCAGCAGCCAAGATGAAGGGTTTAGGAGCTACGAGCAGTACTTC. Translating it yields CASSQDEGFRSYEQYF.

This clone was observed once. The chain links TRBV27 to TRBJ1-1; D is undetermined. Trimming left V 5 bases short and J 8 bases short, with 12 bases between. The CDR3 is 12 amino acids. The germline V gene has CDR1 MNHEY and CDR2 SMNVEV (reference sequence). CDR3 DNA: TGTGCCAGCAGTGCCCACCCGGGGGAAGCTTTCTTT. This encodes CASSAHPGEAFF.

The chain employs TRBV11-1 and TRBJ2-7; D is possibly TRBD1 (6 bases). V was cut by 5 bases and J by 6 bases, with 11 bases left in between. Germline V gene lookup returns CDR1 SGHAT and CDR2 FQDESV (reference sequence). CDR3 length: 12 amino acids. The chain's CDR3 is CASSRTGPEQYF. The CDR3 DNA reads as TGTGCCAGCAGCAGAACAGGGCCCGAGCAGTACTTC.

This chain joins TRBV4-2 and TRBJ2-1; 10 nucleotides match TRBD1. Germline CDR1 LGHNA, CDR2 YNFKEQ. Trimming took 4 bases from V and 3 from J; bases not matched to a gene: 6. CDR3 length: 16 residues. The CDR3 bases are TGTGCCAGCAGCCCCGAAGGGACAGGGGTCTACAATGAGCAGTTCTTC. It is translated as CASSPEGTGVYNEQFF.